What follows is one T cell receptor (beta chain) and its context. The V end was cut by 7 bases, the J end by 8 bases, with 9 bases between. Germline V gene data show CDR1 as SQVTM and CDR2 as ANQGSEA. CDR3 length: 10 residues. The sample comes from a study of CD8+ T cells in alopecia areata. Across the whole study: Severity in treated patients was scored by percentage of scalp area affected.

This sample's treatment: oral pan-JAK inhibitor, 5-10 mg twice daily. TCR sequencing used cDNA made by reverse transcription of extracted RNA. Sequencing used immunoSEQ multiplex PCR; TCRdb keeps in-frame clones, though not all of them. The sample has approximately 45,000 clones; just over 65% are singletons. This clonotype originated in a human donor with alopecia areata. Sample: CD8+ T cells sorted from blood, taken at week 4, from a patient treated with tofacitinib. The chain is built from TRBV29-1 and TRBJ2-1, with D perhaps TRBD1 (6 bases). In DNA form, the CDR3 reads TGCAGCGGACAGGTCGATGAGCAGTTCTTC. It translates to CSGQVDEQFF.